This T cell receptor beta chain is drawn from a study of metastatic and nonmetastatic thyroid tumors. Before thyroid surgery, none of the patients had received any treatment. Germline loops: CDR1 MDHEN, CDR2 SYDVKM. V lost 7 bases and J 8 bases, leaving 18 bases between the germline ends. CDR3 length equals 15 residues. MiXCR re-clonotyped the PCR reads for TCRdb. The data hold 30,000 to 40,000 clones, with 15% to 20% observed a single time. This clone has only a few counts. The clonotype originates from a female donor with papillary thyroid cancer or a benign thyroid nodule (not recorded which). Some clones in this sample may be carry-over from other donors' samples. Material for sequencing was blood. This rearrangement joins TRBV28 to TRBJ1-6; a weak D match, TRBD1 (6 bases). In DNA form, the CDR3 reads TGTGCCAGCAATAGTTTAGGACAGATTGATTCACCCCTCCACTTT. It yields the protein CASNSLGQIDSPLHF.